These 9 T cell receptor beta chains were all obtained from the same sample, sequenced in a study of Tregs in tolerant kidney transplant recipients. Measured with immunoSEQ multiplex PCR; TCRdb has only the in-frame clones, and not every one. The sample contains over 60,000 clones, about 98% of which appear only once. This sample comprised CD4+ T cells from blood, obtained before the transplant. The receptors derive from a human donor who received a combined kidney and bone marrow transplant.

Only one count was recorded for this clone. The chain carries TRBV4-2 and TRBJ1-4; possibly TRBD1 for D (5 bases). The CDR3 contains 16 residues. The ends were cut back, 0 bases at V and 8 bases at J, with 16 bases in the middle. Germline CDR1 reads LGHNA; CDR2 reads YNFKEQ. As DNA, the CDR3 is TGTGCCAGCAGCCAAGACTACAGGCGGAAGAGGGAAAAACTGTTTTTT. It is translated as CASSQDYRRKREKLFF.

The V gene is TRBV7-9, the J gene TRBJ2-4; the D gene is possibly TRBD1 (5 bases). V lost 1 base to trimming and J lost 1 base, with 14 bases between them. Germline V gene data show CDR1 as SEHNR and CDR2 as FQNEAQ (reference sequence). The CDR3 length is 17 residues. For the CDR3, the DNA is TGTGCCAGCAGCTTAGTTGTGGACAAATGGGCCAAAAACATTCAGTACTTC. It is translated as CASSLVVDKWAKNIQYF. The full variable domain, with the rest looked up from reference TRBV7-9 and TRBJ2-4, is DTGVSQNPRHKITKRGQNVTFRCDPISEHNRLYWYRQTLGQGPEFLTYFQNEAQLEKSRLLSDRFSAERPKGSFSTLEIQRTEQGDSAMYLCASSLVVDKWAKNIQYFGAGTRLSVL.

This chain uses TRBV19 with TRBJ1-1; possible D gene TRBD1, 5 bases. V was shortened by 2 bases and J by 4 bases, with 8 bases between the two germline ends. Germline V gene sequence: CDR1 LNHDA, CDR2 SQIVND (reference sequence). This CDR3 has 13 residues. CDR3 amino acids: CASSISRATEAFF. CDR3 DNA: TGTGCCAGTAGTATATCCAGGGCCACTGAAGCTTTCTTT.

The chain joins TRBV7-2 to TRBJ2-7, with TRBD2 matching 7 bases. Germline values: CDR1 SGHTA, CDR2 FQGNSA. The V and J ends lost 5 bases and 7 bases, in that order; junction bases with no gene match: 8. The CDR3 is made up of 13 amino acids. In DNA, the CDR3 is TGTGCCAGCAGCCTGTCGCGGGAGAAAGAGCAGTACTTC. Its protein product is CASSLSREKEQYF.

The rearrangement joins TRBV20-1 to TRBJ1-2, with D hard to call. V lost 0 bases and J 7 bases, leaving 6 bases between the germline ends. Germline assignment: CDR1 DFQATT and CDR2 SNEGSKA (reference sequence). CDR3 size: 11 residues. The DNA of the CDR3 is TGCAGTGCTAGAGATCCTTCTGGCTACACCTTC. It yields the protein CSARDPSGYTF.

This clone was detected only once. This sequence joins TRBV6-1 and TRBJ2-5, with 10 bases matching TRBD2. The CDR3 length is 13 residues. V lost 8 bases, J lost 5 bases, and 5 bases stayed unmatched. Germline V gives CDR1 MNHNS, CDR2 SASEGT. CDR3 sequence reads: CASPLAGVETQYF. Written as DNA, the CDR3 is TGTGCCAGCCCTCTAGCGGGAGTTGAGACCCAGTACTTC.

The chain carries TRBV7-6 and TRBJ2-3, with 13 bases lining up with TRBD2. The CDR3 contains 17 residues. J lost 4 bases, V lost 5 bases, and 9 bases had no gene match. Germline V gene lookup returns CDR1 SGHVS and CDR2 FNYEAQ. CDR3 coding DNA: TGTGCCAGCAGCCCACTTGGGACTAGCGGGAACCCAGATACGCAGTATTTT. Protein: CASSPLGTSGNPDTQYF.

The chain couples TRBV7-2 to TRBJ2-7; 9 bases align to TRBD2. V gave up 5 bases and J gave up 6 bases; unmatched junction bases: 11. CDR1 SGHTA and CDR2 FQGNSA come from the germline V gene. This CDR3 region has 15 residues. The CDR3 sequence: CASSIVVAGETEQYF. In DNA form, the CDR3 reads TGTGCCAGCAGCATAGTAGTAGCGGGAGAGACCGAGCAGTACTTC.

This chain uses TRBV4-2 with TRBJ2-4, with 7 nucleotides matching TRBD2. V shed 0 bases and J 2 bases; nucleotides not matched to a gene: 4. Germline V gives CDR1 LGHNA, CDR2 YNFKEQ. The length of the CDR3 is 16 residues. CDR3 in DNA: TGTGCCAGCAGCCAAGACGTGGGGGGGACCAAAAACATTCAGTACTTC. Its protein product is CASSQDVGGTKNIQYF.